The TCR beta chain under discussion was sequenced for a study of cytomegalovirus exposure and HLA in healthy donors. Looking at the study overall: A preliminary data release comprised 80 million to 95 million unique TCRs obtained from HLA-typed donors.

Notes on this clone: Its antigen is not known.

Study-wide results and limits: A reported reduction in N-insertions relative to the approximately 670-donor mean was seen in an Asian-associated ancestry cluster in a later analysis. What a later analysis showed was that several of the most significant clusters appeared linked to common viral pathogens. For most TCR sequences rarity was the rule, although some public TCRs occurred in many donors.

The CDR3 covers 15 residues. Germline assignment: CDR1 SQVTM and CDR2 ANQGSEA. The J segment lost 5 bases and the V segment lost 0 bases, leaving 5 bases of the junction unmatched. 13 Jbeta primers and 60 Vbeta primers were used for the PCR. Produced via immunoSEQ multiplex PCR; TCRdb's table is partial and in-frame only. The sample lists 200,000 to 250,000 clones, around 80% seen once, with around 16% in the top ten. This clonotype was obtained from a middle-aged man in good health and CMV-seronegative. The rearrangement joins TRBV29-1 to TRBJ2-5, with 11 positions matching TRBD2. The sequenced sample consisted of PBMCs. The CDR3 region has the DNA TGCAGCGTTGAAGAGCTCATAGCGGGAGGGGAGACCCAGTACTTC. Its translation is CSVEELIAGGETQYF.